This TCR beta chain derives from a study of regulatory T cells in long-lasting Graves disease. Study-level findings and limits: Comparison showed that persistent patients shared more public clonotypes (over 2,500) than new patients (966).

This clonotype was detected many times. Its specificity is not known. Assembly of TCR beta libraries relied on iRepertoire HTBI primers together with Arm-PCR of CDR3 regions. TCRdb reanalysed the multiplex PCR reads using MiXCR and keeps one entry per CDR3 protein. The sample yields roughly 260,000 distinct CDR3 sequences, 18% seen once. V gave up 3 bases and J gave up 0 bases; unmatched junction bases: 5. CDR1 is SNHLY, CDR2 FYNNEI, per germline. CDR3 length: 16 amino acids. This sample's time point: newly diagnosed GD, antithyroid drugs for less than 3 months. PBMCs were the source of the RNA used for TCR sequencing. Graves' disease diagnosis followed American Thyroid Association guidelines. The sample was also linked to a second study, of T cells in Graves' hyperthyroidism and ophthalmopathy.

The source of this sequence is a woman aged 25 to 39 with Graves disease. The chain is built from TRBV2 and TRBJ1-3, with TRBD1 identical over 7 bases. The starting material was peripheral blood mononuclear cells (PBMCs), obtained at new diagnosis, from a patient treated with antithyroid drugs. The CDR3 DNA reads as TGTGCCAGCAGTGACGACAGGGTCAGCTCTGGAAACACCATATATTTT. Protein: CASSDDRVSSGNTIYF.